What follows are 23 T cell receptor beta chains derived from one specimen sequenced in a study of cytomegalovirus exposure and HLA in healthy donors. PCR primers comprised 60 Vbeta and 13 Jbeta primers. Assay: immunoSEQ multiplex PCR; the TCRdb copy retains only in-frame clones and omits some. The sample yields roughly 120,000 clones, 80% seen once. What was sequenced was PBMCs. Receptor source: a male donor in good health and CMV-seronegative.

J is TRBJ1-3 and V is TRBV5-5; 7 bases map to TRBD1. CDR1 and CDR2 from the germline V gene are SGHKS and YYEKEE (reference sequence). The CDR3 sequence is 17 residues long. V lost 0 bases and J lost 0; bases outside the gene matches: 6. Here the CDR3 DNA reads TGTGCCAGCAGCTTGGGAGGACAGGCGCTCTCTGGAAACACCATATATTTT. It encodes CASSLGGQALSGNTIYF. Full variable domain (remainder filled in from reference TRBV5-5 and TRBJ1-3): DAGVTQSPTHLIKTRGQQVTLRCSPISGHKSVSWYQQVLGQGPQFIFQYYEKEERGRGNFPDRFSARQFPNYSSELNVNALLLGDSALYLCASSLGGQALSGNTIYFGEGSWLTVV.

The V and J genes are TRBV4-3 and TRBJ2-5; 10 bases match TRBD1. CDR1 LGHNA and CDR2 YSLEER come from the germline V gene. The V and J ends lost 1 base and 4 bases, in that order; junction bases with no gene match: 3. The CDR3 is 15 residues long. For the CDR3, the DNA is TGCGCCAGCAGCCAAGCCGGGACAGGGGTAGAGACCCAGTACTTC. It translates to CASSQAGTGVETQYF.

V is TRBV15 and J is TRBJ1-2, with a weak D call TRBD1 (6 bases). The V and J ends lost 0 bases and 6 bases respectively, with 14 bases between them. The CDR3 runs to 15 residues. CDR1 is LNHNV and CDR2 is YYDKDF in the germline V gene (reference sequence). CDR3 DNA sequence: TGTGCCACCAGCAGAGATTTAAAGGGGGGGGATGGCTACACCTTC. Amino acid sequence: CATSRDLKGGDGYTF.

The rearrangement joins TRBV7-6 to TRBJ1-1, with no clear D. The CDR3 sequence is 17 residues long. Trimming stripped 5 bases from V and 4 bases from J, with 23 bases between. Germline assignment: CDR1 SGHVS and CDR2 FNYEAQ. The CDR3 nucleotides are TGTGCCAGCAGCCTCCGAGGAGGGCACGAAAGGAGCACTGAAGCTTTCTTT. Amino acid sequence: CASSLRGGHERSTEAFF.

The rearrangement links TRBV7-9 to TRBJ1-1; D call uncertain. V was trimmed by 10 bases and J by 0 bases, leaving 12 bases between them. CDR1 is SEHNR and CDR2 is FQNEAQ in the germline V gene (reference sequence). The CDR3 is 13 amino acids. The CDR3 protein is CATFTAMNTEAFF. Written as DNA, the CDR3 is TGTGCCACTTTCACAGCAATGAACACTGAAGCTTTCTTT.

The chain links TRBV2 to TRBJ2-7; TRBD2 agrees at 8 bases. The CDR3 runs to 13 residues. The V and J ends lost 8 bases and 1 base, in that order; junction bases with no gene match: 4. Germline CDR1 reads SNHLY; CDR2 reads FYNNEI. The DNA for the CDR3 is TGTGCCAGCCTCGCGGGAGGATCCTACGAGCAGTACTTC. This gives the protein CASLAGGSYEQYF.

The V gene is TRBV7-2, the J gene TRBJ1-5; TRBD1 is a possible D gene (5 bases). The CDR3 consists of 16 residues. Germline CDR1 SGHTA, CDR2 FQGNSA. Trimming cost V 1 base and J 3 bases, with 13 bases left between them. The CDR3 spells CASSLGLGGNNQPQHF. The CDR3 DNA follows: TGTGCCAGCAGCTTAGGCCTGGGGGGGAACAATCAGCCCCAGCATTTT.

The rearrangement joins TRBV7-2 to TRBJ1-1; 10 bases are shared with TRBD1. This CDR3 spans 15 amino acids. Germline V gene sequence: CDR1 SGHTA, CDR2 FQGNSA. Trimming cost V 5 bases and J 4 bases; bases outside gene matches: 7. CDR3 DNA: TGTGCCAGCAGCCTCAGACAGGGGGCGTTCACTGAAGCTTTCTTT. Protein product: CASSLRQGAFTEAFF.

The genes are TRBV9 and TRBJ2-3; 11 nucleotides align to TRBD2. The CDR3 contains 16 residues. Unmatched junction bases numbered 5, after V lost 0 bases and J lost 5 bases. Germline assignment: CDR1 SGDLS and CDR2 YYNGEE. CDR3 bases: TGTGCCAGCAGCGTAGTTGTAGCGGGAGGGGTAGATACGCAGTATTTT. Translated, it gives CASSVVVAGGVDTQYF. The full variable domain, with the rest looked up from reference TRBV9 and TRBJ2-3, is DSGVTQTPKHLITATGQRVTLRCSPRSGDLSVYWYQQSLDQGLQFLIQYYNGEERAKGNILERFSAQQFPDLHSELNLSSLELGDSALYFCASSVVVAGGVDTQYFGPGTRLTVL.

The chain employs TRBV30 and TRBJ1-5; D is unresolved. Germline CDR1 and CDR2: GTSNPN and SVGIG (reference sequence). Trimming left V 3 bases short and J 5 bases short, with 11 bases between. The CDR3 extends over 13 amino acids. This CDR3 reads CAWSTFQDQPQHF. The CDR3 DNA follows: TGTGCCTGGAGCACCTTTCAGGATCAGCCCCAGCATTTT.

The V gene is TRBV5-8, the J gene TRBJ2-2; 7 bases are a match to TRBD1. Germline lookup yields CDR1 SGHTS and CDR2 YDEGEE. The CDR3 totals 17 residues. J lost 6 bases, V lost 7 bases, and 18 bases had no gene match. This CDR3 reads CASQFHIGQALPGELFF. The CDR3 DNA reads TGTGCCAGCCAGTTTCACATTGGACAGGCCCTTCCCGGGGAGCTGTTTTTT.

The chain links TRBV27 to TRBJ2-7; 13 nucleotides line up with TRBD2. V shed 6 bases and J 2 bases; nucleotides not matched to a gene: 4. Germline V gives CDR1 MNHEY, CDR2 SMNVEV (reference sequence). The CDR3 totals 15 residues. DNA of the CDR3: TGTGCCAGCAGCCTAACTAGCGGGGGGGCCTACGAGCAGTACTTC. Translating it yields CASSLTSGGAYEQYF.

This sequence joins TRBV11-2 and TRBJ2-7; D is undetermined. Trimming removed 1 base from V and 3 bases from J, with 7 bases in between. In germline, CDR1 is SGHAT, CDR2 FQNNGV. This CDR3 comprises 13 residues. Here the CDR3 reads CASSLVQNYEQYF. In DNA, the CDR3 is TGTGCCAGCAGCTTAGTTCAGAACTACGAGCAGTACTTC. Variable domain in full (rest from reference TRBV11-2 and TRBJ2-7): EAGVAQSPRYKIIEKRQSVAFWCNPISGHATLYWYQQILGQGPKLLIQFQNNGVVDDSQLPKDRFSAERLKGVDSTLKIQPAKLEDSAVYLCASSLVQNYEQYFGPGTRLTVT.

J is TRBJ1-2 and V is TRBV6-5, with D possibly TRBD1 on 6 matching bases. This CDR3 comprises 15 residues. The germline CDR1 and CDR2 sequences are MNHEY and SVGAGI. Trimming took off 7 bases at V and 1 base at J, with 16 bases between the two ends. The CDR3 sequence: CASTPIGQLNYGYTF. The CDR3 DNA sequence: TGTGCCAGCACCCCGATCGGACAGCTTAACTATGGCTACACCTTC.

The chain uses TRBV10-3 and TRBJ1-1; TRBD1 is a possible D gene (6 bases). The CDR3 length is 15 residues. Trimming cost V 6 bases and J 1 base, with 15 bases left between them. Germline loops: CDR1 ENHRY, CDR2 SYGVKD. The chain's CDR3 is CAISKGGVTNTEAFF. CDR3 sequence (DNA): TGTGCCATCAGCAAAGGGGGGGTTACGAACACTGAAGCTTTCTTT.

The chain recombines TRBV9 with TRBJ2-2; perhaps TRBD2 as D (6 bases). This CDR3 contains 15 residues. Germline assignment: CDR1 SGDLS and CDR2 YYNGEE. V lost 2 bases to trimming and J lost 4 bases, with 12 bases between them. CDR3 residues: CASSVGGPVTGELFF. CDR3 bases: TGTGCCAGCAGCGTCGGAGGGCCGGTCACCGGGGAGCTGTTTTTT. The variable domain in full, with the rest retrieved from reference TRBV9 and TRBJ2-2, is DSGVTQTPKHLITATGQRVTLRCSPRSGDLSVYWYQQSLDQGLQFLIQYYNGEERAKGNILERFSAQQFPDLHSELNLSSLELGDSALYFCASSVGGPVTGELFFGEGSRLTVL.

Details on this clone: An end of the junction differs from the germline gene, which may be a read error. The V and J genes are TRBV5-1 and TRBJ2-4; tentatively, D is TRBD2 (5 bases). The CDR3 loop spans 16 amino acids. Looked up from germline, CDR1 is SGHRS and CDR2 is YFSETQ. CDR3 in DNA: TGCGCCAGCAGTTTCAGCCCTGGAGGATGGCAAAACAGTCAGTACTTC. This translates into CASSFSPGGWQNSQYF.

The chain carries TRBV30 and TRBJ1-1; perhaps TRBD1 as D (5 bases). The V gene's germline CDR1 is GTSNPN and CDR2 SVGIG (reference sequence). V shed 5 bases and J shed 0 bases, with 10 bases lying between them. CDR3 size: 13 residues. The CDR3 DNA follows: TGTGCCTGGGACAGACAAATGAACACTGAAGCTTTCTTT. Translating it yields CAWDRQMNTEAFF.

This clone showed up just once. A junction end diverges from the germline sequence, so it may reflect a read error. This sequence joins TRBV2 and TRBJ1-2, with no clear D. This CDR3 is built from 11 residues. Per germline, CDR1 SNHLY and CDR2 FYNNEI. The CDR3 DNA is TGTGGCAGCCCGTGGGGAGATGGCTACACCTTC. It yields the protein CGSPWGDGYTF.

This chain uses TRBV27 with TRBJ2-1; possibly TRBD1 for D (5 bases). The CDR3 spans 14 residues. CDR1 is MNHEY and CDR2 is SMNVEV in the germline V gene (reference sequence). Trimming left V 5 bases short and J 7 bases short, with 15 bases between. The CDR3, as DNA: TGTGCCAGCAGTCCCCAGGGTAGGGGTAATGAGCAGTTCTTC. This encodes CASSPQGRGNEQFF.

DNA for the CDR3: TGCGCCAGCAGCTTGGAGAGGGGAGGAGATACGCAGTATTTT. Translated: CASSLERGGDTQYF. This sequence joins TRBV5-1 and TRBJ2-3; weak D call: TRBD2 (6 bases). The V gene's germline CDR1 is SGHRS and CDR2 YFSETQ. This CDR3 region has 14 residues. Trimming left V 0 bases short and J 5 bases short, with 10 bases between.

J is TRBJ1-5 and V is TRBV4-2; 12 bases are shared with TRBD1. The CDR3 runs to 16 residues. Trimming cost V 0 bases and J 7 bases; bases outside gene matches: 4. Germline V CDR1 and CDR2: LGHNA, YNFKEQ. CDR3 DNA sequence: TGTGCCAGCAGCCAAGAAGGGACAGGGGGCATGCAGCCCCAGCATTTT. Amino acids: CASSQEGTGGMQPQHF.

The rearrangement links TRBV5-1 to TRBJ1-3; D not certain. V lost 0 bases and J lost 0, with 4 bases in between. This CDR3 has 14 amino acids. CDR1 is SGHRS and CDR2 is YFSETQ in the germline V gene. The CDR3 loop reads CASSLGASGNTIYF. As DNA, the CDR3 is TGCGCCAGCAGCTTGGGAGCCTCTGGAAACACCATATATTTT.